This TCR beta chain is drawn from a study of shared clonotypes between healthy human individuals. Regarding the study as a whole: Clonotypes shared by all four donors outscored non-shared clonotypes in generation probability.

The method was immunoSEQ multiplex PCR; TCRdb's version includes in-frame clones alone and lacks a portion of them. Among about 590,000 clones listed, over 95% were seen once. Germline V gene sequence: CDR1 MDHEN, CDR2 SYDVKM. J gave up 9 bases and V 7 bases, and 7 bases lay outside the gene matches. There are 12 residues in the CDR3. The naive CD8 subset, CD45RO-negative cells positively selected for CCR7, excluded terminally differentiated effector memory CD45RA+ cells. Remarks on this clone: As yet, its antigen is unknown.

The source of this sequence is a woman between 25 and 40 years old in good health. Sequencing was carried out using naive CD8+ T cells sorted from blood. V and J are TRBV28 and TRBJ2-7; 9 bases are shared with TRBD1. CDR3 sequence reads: CASTTGGWVQYF. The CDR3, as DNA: TGTGCCAGCACAACAGGGGGCTGGGTGCAGTACTTC.